This T cell receptor (beta chain) derives from a study of blood T cell repertoires in COVID-19 (dated by TCRdb to 2019 to 2021). For context, the study as a whole: The collaborator samples originated in the United States, Italy and Spain and spanned the acute and convalescent phases of COVID-19. The prospective study material was composed of cDNA or gDNA derived from T cells, B-cell-depleted T cells, or PBMCs. Deeply sampled blood TCRbeta repertoires from subjects exposed to, actively infected with, or recovered from COVID-19 were included in the dataset. A freely available public database, intended as a resource for researchers studying the immune response to SARS-CoV-2, is where the repertoires were released. The samples were drawn from two sources: the first 160 participants of the ongoing ImmuneRACE study, and 1,200 or so subjects contributed by 6 global collaborators. A de-identified subject ID, COVID-19 status, age in years and sex were almost always included in the sample metadata. Where available, HLA class I and class II types were obtained from metadata supplied by the sample provider rather than from assay-based typing.

A remark on this clone: Its antigen is not yet known. No qualities accompany the bases; no much larger clone lies one base away.

The immunoSEQ Assay, a bias-controlled multiplex PCR, was used to amplify TCRbeta CDR3 regions from genomic DNA. The original pipeline was this. Nucleated cell counts per sample were estimated from amplification of reference gene primers within the assay. Sequence reads were collapsed and filtered to measure the absolute abundance of every unique TCRbeta CDR3 rearrangement. For each sample, productive Simpson clonality was calculated by taking the square root of Simpson's diversity index across productive rearrangements. Entries here come from immuneACCESS through TCRdb and include only in-frame sequences with V and J called. Some clones fail to appear in such tables; in the studies checked, an unresolved V gene covers under half of the shortfall, and the cause of the remainder is unknown. V and J calls and clone size are those listed in that table; D and trimming were worked out from the DNA. Present in this sample are about 190,000 clones, about 88% of which were seen just once. About 4.2% of the sample belongs to the ten largest clones.

Collaborating institutions collected whole blood in K2EDTA tubes following their own protocols. Collaborator samples were shipped for TCRbeta analysis as frozen whole blood, isolated PBMCs, or DNA extracted from either sample type. CDR1 and CDR2 are drawn from the germline V gene: SGHAT, FQNNGV. V lost 5 bases and J lost 5 bases; the stretch between them is 16 bases long. Counted from cysteine to phenylalanine, this CDR3 has 15 amino acids. The entry retains the CDR3 DNA only, 45 bases that are in frame from base 1. Results and caveats for the whole study, not just this receptor: How much clinical and demographic metadata was included differed by source and by participant, and the metadata was provided uncurated.

The rearrangement joined TRBV11-2 to TRBJ1-3; no D gene is confidently identified. Sequencing was performed on peripheral blood. The clonotype was recovered from a human donor in a cohort sampled during active COVID-19. The encoded CDR3 is CASSPRVTSRNTIYF. The DNA reads TGTGCCAGCAGCCCGAGGGTCACCTCGCGAAACACCATATATTTT.